The rows below give T cell receptor beta chains drawn from one sample of a study of control samples from healthy donors and cancer patients. Only in-frame clones appear in the TCRdb table, and some are missing; sequencing was by immunoSEQ multiplex PCR. The top ten clones hold 1.1% to 1.5% of a sample with over 150,000 clones, nearly 90% of them seen once. Sequencing was performed on blood. The receptors were sampled from a woman aged 45-65 years in good health. The CDR3 runs from the conserved cysteine through the conserved F or W. The D gene is left open where the match is weak. Clone size is given for some rows only: seen once, a few or many times, or a class if the clone is expanded.

clone size | D gene | J gene | V gene | CDR3 protein | CDR3 DNA
- | - | TRBJ2-3 | TRBV12-3/TRBV12-4 | CASSPTTYPYF | TGTGCCAGCAGTCCGACCACCTATCCGTATTTT
few | - | TRBJ2-7 | TRBV4-1 | CASSQDFRPGHEQYF | TGCGCCAGCAGCCAAGATTTCCGGCCCGGCCACGAGCAGTACTTC
- | TRBD1 | TRBJ1-2 | TRBV27 | CASTQGVGHGYTF | TGTGCCAGCACACAGGGGGTCGGTCATGGCTACACCTTC
once | - | TRBJ2-7 | TRBV10-3 | CAISVLDEQYF | TGTGCCATCAGTGTTCTTGACGAGCAGTACTTC
once | TRBD2 | TRBJ2-2 | TRBV9 | CASSVRTSGLYTGELFF | TGTGCCAGCAGCGTAAGGACTAGCGGTCTGTACACCGGGGAGCTGTTTTTT
- | - | TRBJ1-4 | TRBV19 | CASSIGRGDPFDKLFF | TGTGCCAGTAGTATAGGCAGGGGCGATCCCTTTGACAAACTGTTTTTT
once | - | TRBJ2-2 | TRBV7-2 | CASSLVRFGSDGELFF | TGTGCCAGCAGCTTAGTGAGATTTGGGTCGGACGGGGAGCTGTTTTTT
few | - | TRBJ2-7 | TRBV4-3 | CASSQEDRPWDEQYF | TGCGCCAGCAGCCAAGAAGACAGGCCGTGGGACGAGCAGTACTTC
- | - | TRBJ2-4 | TRBV4-3 | CASSQDFLARSIQYF | TGCGCCAGCAGCCAAGATTTTCTAGCGAGATCTATTCAGTACTTC
- | - | TRBJ1-1 | TRBV10-3 | CAISVTGLNTEAFF | TGTGCCATCAGTGTTACAGGCTTGAACACTGAAGCTTTCTTT
- | TRBD2 | TRBJ2-1 | TRBV19 | CASSPRASGSRQREQFF | TGTGCCAGTAGTCCCCGAGCTAGCGGGAGTCGGCAACGTGAGCAGTTCTTC
- | TRBD1 | TRBJ1-5 | TRBV7-2 | CASSFKGGQLNQPQHF | TGTGCCAGCAGCTTTAAGGGGGGACAGCTAAATCAGCCCCAGCATTTT
- | TRBD1 | TRBJ1-4 | TRBV3-1/TRBV3-2 | CASSQGTGYNEKLFF | TGTGCCAGCAGCCAAGGGACAGGCTACAATGAAAAACTGTTTTTT
- | - | TRBJ2-5 | TRBV30 | CAWSLQGAETQYF | TGTGCCTGGTCCCTTCAAGGGGCAGAGACCCAGTACTTC
- | - | TRBJ2-7 | TRBV5-5 | CASSLGYEQYF | TGTGCCAGCAGCTTGGGATACGAGCAGTACTTC
- | - | TRBJ2-5 | TRBV28 | CASRLTGETQYF | TGTGCCAGCCGACTCACGGGAGAGACCCAGTACTTC
- | - | TRBJ1-1 | TRBV28 | CASSLYRRGRSTEAFF | TGTGCCAGCAGTTTATATAGGCGGGGGCGGAGCACTGAAGCTTTCTTT
- | TRBD1 | TRBJ2-7 | TRBV7-9 | CASTRTGRGEQYF | TGTGCCAGCACCAGGACAGGGAGAGGCGAGCAGTACTTC
- | - | TRBJ2-1 | TRBV5-1 | CASSLLPGNGYNEQFF | TGCGCCAGCAGCTTGTTACCAGGGAACGGGTACAATGAGCAGTTCTTC
- | - | TRBJ1-2 | TRBV27 | CASSFGASTNYGYTF | TGTGCCAGCAGTTTTGGTGCGAGTACAAACTATGGCTACACCTTC
- | - | TRBJ2-5 | TRBV4-1 | CASSQVTSRAQETQYF | TGCGCCAGCAGCCAAGTGACCAGTAGAGCCCAAGAGACCCAGTACTTC
- | - | TRBJ1-5 | TRBV28 | CASTSAGGNFGSNQPQHF | TGTGCCAGCACGTCGGCTGGGGGGAATTTCGGTAGCAATCAGCCCCAGCATTTT
- | - | TRBJ2-7 | TRBV5-1 | CASSPSTGTYMGEQYF | TGCGCCAGCAGCCCATCCACCGGGACCTACATGGGGGAGCAGTACTTC
- | - | TRBJ2-1 | TRBV6-5 | CASRGPLGYNEQFF | TGTGCCAGCAGGGGCCCACTAGGATACAATGAGCAGTTCTTC
- | - | TRBJ2-2 | TRBV5-6 | CASSLGGGAGELFF | TGTGCCAGCAGCTTGGGTGGGGGCGCCGGGGAGCTGTTTTTT
- | - | TRBJ1-3 | TRBV7-9 | CASSQSTSGNTIYF | TGTGCCAGCAGCCAGAGCACCTCTGGAAACACCATATATTTT
- | - | TRBJ1-2 | TRBV4-1 | CASSQDEGNYGYTF | TGCGCCAGCAGCCAAGACGAGGGTAACTATGGCTACACCTTC
- | TRBD1 | TRBJ2-7 | TRBV6-1 | CASSGGGTGAIYEQYF | TGTGCCAGCAGTGGGGGGGGGACAGGGGCGATCTACGAGCAGTACTTC
- | TRBD1 | TRBJ1-5 | TRBV4-1 | CASSQEEQGFNQPQHF | TGCGCCAGCAGCCAAGAAGAACAGGGGTTCAATCAGCCCCAGCATTTT
- | - | TRBJ1-3 | TRBV4-2 | CASSQSRRNAGNTIYF | TGTGCCAGCAGCCAGAGTAGGCGGAATGCTGGAAACACCATATATTTT
- | - | TRBJ1-2 | TRBV29-1 | CSVESIYGYTF | TGCAGCGTTGAGAGTATCTATGGCTACACCTTC
- | TRBD2 | TRBJ2-2 | TRBV9 | CPSSVVSGGAKGGELFF | TGTCCCAGCAGCGTAGTAAGCGGGGGGGCCAAAGGCGGGGAGCTGTTTTTT
once | - | TRBJ2-3 | TRBV24-1 | CATSLSRTQYF | TGTGCCACCAGTCTTAGCAGAACGCAGTATTTT
few | - | TRBJ2-7 | TRBV7-9 | CASCQTGTYYEQYF | TGTGCCAGCTGCCAAACCGGGACGTACTACGAGCAGTACTTC
once | - | TRBJ1-4 | TRBV7-9 | CASSLSGQGRANEKLFF | TGTGCCAGCAGCTTAAGCGGGCAGGGAAGGGCTAATGAAAAACTGTTTTTT
- | TRBD1 | TRBJ2-7 | TRBV6-5 | CASQGQVYAEQYF | TGTGCCAGCCAAGGACAGGTGTACGCGGAGCAGTACTTC
once | - | TRBJ1-1 | TRBV12-3/TRBV12-4 | CASRQTMNTEAFF | TGTGCCAGCAGACAGACGATGAACACTGAAGCTTTCTTT
- | - | TRBJ1-2 | TRBV9 | CASSVGGNYGYTF | TGTGCCAGCAGCGTAGGAGGAAACTATGGCTACACCTTC
once | - | TRBJ1-3 | TRBV7-3 | CASSLGTSSGNTIYF | TGTGCCAGCAGCTTAGGGACTAGCTCTGGAAACACCATATATTTT
- | TRBD1 | TRBJ2-7 | TRBV4-1 | CASSQGGGRSSYEQYF | TGCGCCAGCAGCCAAGGAGGGGGCAGGAGCTCCTACGAGCAGTACTTC
- | - | TRBJ2-1 | TRBV7-3 | CASSARGHGEQFF | TGTGCCAGCAGCGCACGGGGGCATGGTGAGCAGTTCTTC
- | TRBD1 | TRBJ1-1 | TRBV15 | CATTGTGFHTEAFF | TGTGCCACTACCGGGACAGGGTTCCACACTGAAGCTTTCTTT
- | - | TRBJ2-5 | TRBV2 | CASSVTQETQYF | TGTGCCAGCAGTGTAACCCAAGAGACCCAGTACTTC
- | - | TRBJ2-3 | TRBV5-5 | CASSLTSRDSADTQYF | TGTGCCAGCAGCTTGACTAGTAGGGATTCTGCAGATACGCAGTATTTT
- | - | TRBJ1-2 | TRBV6-5 | CASSPNRWAIYGYTF | TGTGCCAGCAGTCCCAATAGGTGGGCAATCTATGGCTACACCTTC
- | - | TRBJ2-1 | TRBV7-8 | CASSLSGYNEQFF | TGTGCCAGCAGCTTAAGCGGATACAATGAGCAGTTCTTC
- | - | TRBJ1-2 | TRBV30 | CAWRLGGGYGYTF | TGTGCCTGGAGGCTCGGGGGCGGCTATGGCTACACCTTC
- | TRBD1 | TRBJ2-7 | TRBV29-1 | CSVVSGQGNYEQYF | TGCAGCGTTGTATCCGGACAGGGTAACTACGAGCAGTACTTC